The following is a T cell receptor beta chain sequence with its context. The CDR3 length is 13 residues. Trimming at V came to 4 bases and at J to 8 bases, leaving 5 bases not matched to a gene. Germline assignment: CDR1 SGHNT and CDR2 YYREEE (reference sequence). This record comes from a study of blood T cell repertoires in COVID-19. Study details: Donors in the United States, Italy and Spain gave samples during acute or convalescent COVID-19. In each case, the material was cDNA or gDNA derived from T cells, B-cell-depleted T cells, or PBMCs.

Only in-frame clones appear in the TCRdb table, and some are missing; sequencing was by immunoSEQ multiplex PCR. The sample carries over 150,000 clones, 88% recorded once. The receptor was derived from a man aged 50 or older who had recovered from COVID-19. This chain uses TRBV5-4 with TRBJ1-2; the match to TRBD1 covers 10 bases. Sequenced: peripheral blood. The CDR3 bases are TGTGCCAGCAGCCCGACAGGGGGCGACGGCTACACCTTC. Protein sequence: CASSPTGGDGYTF.